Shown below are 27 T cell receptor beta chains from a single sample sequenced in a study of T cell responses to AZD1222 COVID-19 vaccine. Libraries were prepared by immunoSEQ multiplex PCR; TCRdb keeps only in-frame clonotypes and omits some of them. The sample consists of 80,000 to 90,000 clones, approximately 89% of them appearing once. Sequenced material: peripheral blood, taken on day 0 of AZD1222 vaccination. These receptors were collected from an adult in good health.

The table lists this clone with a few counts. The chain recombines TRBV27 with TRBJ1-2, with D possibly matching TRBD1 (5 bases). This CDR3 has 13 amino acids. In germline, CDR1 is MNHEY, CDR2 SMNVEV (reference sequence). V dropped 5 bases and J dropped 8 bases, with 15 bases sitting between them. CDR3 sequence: CASSGGTWGGYTF. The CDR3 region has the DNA TGTGCCAGCAGTGGAGGAACCTGGGGGGGCTACACCTTC.

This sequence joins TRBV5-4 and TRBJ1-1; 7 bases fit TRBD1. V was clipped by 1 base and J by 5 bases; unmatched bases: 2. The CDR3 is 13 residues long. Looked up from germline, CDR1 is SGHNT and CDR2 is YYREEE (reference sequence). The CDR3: CASSLTGETEAFF. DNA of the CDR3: TGTGCCAGCAGCTTGACAGGGGAAACTGAAGCTTTCTTT.

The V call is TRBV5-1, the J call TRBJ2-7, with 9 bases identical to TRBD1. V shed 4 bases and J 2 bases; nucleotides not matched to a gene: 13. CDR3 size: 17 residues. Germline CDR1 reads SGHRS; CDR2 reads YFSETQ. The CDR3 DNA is TGCGCCAGCAGCCCCTTACCCGTGGGGACAGGGACCTACGAGCAGTACTTC. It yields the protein CASSPLPVGTGTYEQYF.

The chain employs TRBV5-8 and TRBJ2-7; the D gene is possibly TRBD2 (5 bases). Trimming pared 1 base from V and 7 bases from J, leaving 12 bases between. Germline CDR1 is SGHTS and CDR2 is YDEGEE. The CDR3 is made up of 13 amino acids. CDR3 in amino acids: CASSLIRTGEQYF. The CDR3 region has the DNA TGTGCCAGCAGCTTGATCAGGACTGGTGAGCAGTACTTC. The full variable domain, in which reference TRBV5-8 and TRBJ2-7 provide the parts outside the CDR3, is EAGVTQSPTHLIKTRGQQATLRCSPISGHTSVYWYQQALGLGLQFLLWYDEGEERNRGNFPPRFSGRQFPNYSSELNVNALELEDSALYLCASSLIRTGEQYFGPGTRLTVT.

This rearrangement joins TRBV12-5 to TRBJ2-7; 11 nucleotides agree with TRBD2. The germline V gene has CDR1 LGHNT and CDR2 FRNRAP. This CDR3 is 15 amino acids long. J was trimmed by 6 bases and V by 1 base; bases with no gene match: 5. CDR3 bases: TGTGCTAGTGGTTTGGAACTAGCGGGAGCGACCGAGCAGTACTTC. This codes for CASGLELAGATEQYF.

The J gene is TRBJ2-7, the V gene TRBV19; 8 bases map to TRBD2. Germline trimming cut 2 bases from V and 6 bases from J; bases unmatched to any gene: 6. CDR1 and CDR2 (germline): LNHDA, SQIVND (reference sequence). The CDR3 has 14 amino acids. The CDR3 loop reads CASSIPAGASEQYF. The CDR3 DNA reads TGTGCCAGTAGTATACCAGCGGGAGCCAGCGAGCAGTACTTC.

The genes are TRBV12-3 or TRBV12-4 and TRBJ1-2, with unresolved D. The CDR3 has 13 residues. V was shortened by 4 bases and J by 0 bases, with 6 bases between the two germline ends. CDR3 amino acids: CASSSGTNYGYTF. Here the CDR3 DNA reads TGTGCCAGCAGTTCTGGCACTAACTATGGCTACACCTTC.

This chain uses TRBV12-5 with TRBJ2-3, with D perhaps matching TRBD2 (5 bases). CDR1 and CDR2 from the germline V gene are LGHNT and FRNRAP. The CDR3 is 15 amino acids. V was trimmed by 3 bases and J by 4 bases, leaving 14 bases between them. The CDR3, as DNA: TGTGCTAGTGGTTTCAGGCTAGCTTCGGCAGATACGCAGTATTTT. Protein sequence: CASGFRLASADTQYF. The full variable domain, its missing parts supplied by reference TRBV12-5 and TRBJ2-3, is DARVTQTPRHKVTEMGQEVTMRCQPILGHNTVFWYRQTMMQGLELLAYFRNRAPLDDSGMPKDRFSAEMPDATLATLKIQPSEPRDSAVYFCASGFRLASADTQYFGPGTRLTVL.

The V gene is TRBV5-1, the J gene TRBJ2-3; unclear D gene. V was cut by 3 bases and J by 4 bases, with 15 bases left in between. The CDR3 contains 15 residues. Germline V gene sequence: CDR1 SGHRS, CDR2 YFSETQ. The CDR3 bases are TGCGCCAGCAGCTCAACCGGGCACACGGCAGATACGCAGTATTTT. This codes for CASSSTGHTADTQYF.

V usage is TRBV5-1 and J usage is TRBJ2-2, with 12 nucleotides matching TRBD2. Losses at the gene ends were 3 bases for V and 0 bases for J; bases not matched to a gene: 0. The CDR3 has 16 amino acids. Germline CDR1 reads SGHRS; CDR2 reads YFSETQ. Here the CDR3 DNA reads TGCGCCAGCAGCTGGACTAGCGGGGCGAACACCGGGGAGCTGTTTTTT. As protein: CASSWTSGANTGELFF.

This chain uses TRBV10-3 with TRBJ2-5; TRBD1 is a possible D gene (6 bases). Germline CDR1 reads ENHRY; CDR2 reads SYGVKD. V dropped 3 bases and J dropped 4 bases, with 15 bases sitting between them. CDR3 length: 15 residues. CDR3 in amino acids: CAISEQGGYRETQYF. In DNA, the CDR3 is TGTGCCATCAGTGAACAGGGTGGTTACCGAGAGACCCAGTACTTC.

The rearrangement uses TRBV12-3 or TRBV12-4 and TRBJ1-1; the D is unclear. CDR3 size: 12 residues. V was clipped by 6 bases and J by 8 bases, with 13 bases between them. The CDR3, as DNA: TGTGCCAGCAGGTCCGGTCCTTCCGAAGCTTTCTTT. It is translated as CASRSGPSEAFF.

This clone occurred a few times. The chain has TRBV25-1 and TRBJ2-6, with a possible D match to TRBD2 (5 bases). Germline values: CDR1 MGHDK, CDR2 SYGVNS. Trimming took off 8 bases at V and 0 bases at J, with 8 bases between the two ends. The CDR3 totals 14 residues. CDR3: CASRGISGANVLTF. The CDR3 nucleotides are TGTGCCAGCCGAGGGATCTCTGGGGCCAACGTCCTGACTTTC.

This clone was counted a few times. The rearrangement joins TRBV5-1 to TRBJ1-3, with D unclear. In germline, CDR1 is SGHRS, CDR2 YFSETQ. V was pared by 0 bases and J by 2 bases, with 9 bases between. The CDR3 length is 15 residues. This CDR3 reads CASSLEGQAGNTIYF. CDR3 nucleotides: TGCGCCAGCAGCTTGGAGGGTCAAGCTGGAAACACCATATATTTT. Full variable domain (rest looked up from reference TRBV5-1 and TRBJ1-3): KAGVTQTPRYLIKTRGQQVTLSCSPISGHRSVSWYQQTPGQGLQFLFEYFSETQRNKGNFPGRFSGRQFSNSRSEMNVSTLELGDSALYLCASSLEGQAGNTIYFGEGSWLTVV.

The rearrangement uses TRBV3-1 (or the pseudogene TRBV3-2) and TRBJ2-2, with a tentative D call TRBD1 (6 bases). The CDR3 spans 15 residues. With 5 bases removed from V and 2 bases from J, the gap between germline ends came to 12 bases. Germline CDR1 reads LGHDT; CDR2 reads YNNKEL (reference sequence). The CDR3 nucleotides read TGTGCCAGCAGCTCCAGGACAGAAAACACCGGGGAGCTGTTTTTT. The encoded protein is CASSSRTENTGELFF.

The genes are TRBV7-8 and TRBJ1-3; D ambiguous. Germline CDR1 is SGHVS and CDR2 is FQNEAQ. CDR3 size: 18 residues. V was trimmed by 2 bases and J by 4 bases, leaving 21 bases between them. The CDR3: CASSLTPPPGIGGNTIYF. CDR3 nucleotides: TGTGCCAGCAGCTTAACCCCTCCCCCGGGAATCGGGGGAAACACCATATATTTT.

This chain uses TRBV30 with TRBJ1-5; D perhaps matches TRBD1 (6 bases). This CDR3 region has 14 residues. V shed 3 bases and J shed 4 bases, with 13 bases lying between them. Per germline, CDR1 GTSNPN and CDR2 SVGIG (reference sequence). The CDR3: CAWSKGGGNQPQHF. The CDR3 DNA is TGTGCCTGGAGCAAAGGGGGAGGGAATCAGCCCCAGCATTTT.

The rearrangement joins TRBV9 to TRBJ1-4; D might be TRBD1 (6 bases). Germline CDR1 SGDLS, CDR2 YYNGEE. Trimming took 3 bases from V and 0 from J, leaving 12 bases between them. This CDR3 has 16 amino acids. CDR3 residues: CASSAGQTSTNEKLFF. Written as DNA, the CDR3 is TGTGCCAGCAGCGCAGGACAGACCTCAACTAATGAAAAACTGTTTTTT.

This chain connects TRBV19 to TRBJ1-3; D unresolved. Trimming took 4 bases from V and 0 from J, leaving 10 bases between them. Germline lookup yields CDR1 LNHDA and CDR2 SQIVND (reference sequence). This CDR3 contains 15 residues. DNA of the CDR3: TGTGCCAGTAGTAAGGCGGATTTCTCTGGAAACACCATATATTTT. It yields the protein CASSKADFSGNTIYF.

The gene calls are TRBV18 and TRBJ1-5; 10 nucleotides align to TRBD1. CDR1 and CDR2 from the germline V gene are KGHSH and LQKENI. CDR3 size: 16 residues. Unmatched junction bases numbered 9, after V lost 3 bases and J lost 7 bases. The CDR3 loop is CASSPETGGLNQPQHF. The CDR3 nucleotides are TGTGCCAGCTCACCGGAGACAGGGGGCTTAAACCAGCCCCAGCATTTT.

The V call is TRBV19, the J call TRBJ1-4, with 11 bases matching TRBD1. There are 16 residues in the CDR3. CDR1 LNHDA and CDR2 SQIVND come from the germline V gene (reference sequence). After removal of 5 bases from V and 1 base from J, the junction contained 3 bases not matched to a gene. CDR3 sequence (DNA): TGTGCCAGTAGTCCGGGGACAGGGGGAACTAATGAAAAACTGTTTTTT. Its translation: CASSPGTGGTNEKLFF.

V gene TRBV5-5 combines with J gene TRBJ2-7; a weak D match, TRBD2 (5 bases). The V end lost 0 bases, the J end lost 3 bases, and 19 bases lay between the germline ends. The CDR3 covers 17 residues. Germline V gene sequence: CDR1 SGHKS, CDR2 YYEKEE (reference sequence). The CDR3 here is CASSLGGGTKAVYEQYF. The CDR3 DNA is TGTGCCAGCAGCTTGGGAGGAGGCACTAAGGCTGTCTACGAGCAGTACTTC. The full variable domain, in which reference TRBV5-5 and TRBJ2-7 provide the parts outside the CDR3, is DAGVTQSPTHLIKTRGQQVTLRCSPISGHKSVSWYQQVLGQGPQFIFQYYEKEERGRGNFPDRFSARQFPNYSSELNVNALLLGDSALYLCASSLGGGTKAVYEQYFGPGTRLTVT.

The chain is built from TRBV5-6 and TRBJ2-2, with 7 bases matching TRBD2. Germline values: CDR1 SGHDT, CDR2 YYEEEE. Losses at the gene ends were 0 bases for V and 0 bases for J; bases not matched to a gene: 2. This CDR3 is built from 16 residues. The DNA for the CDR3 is TGTGCCAGCAGCTTGGCCGGGAGGACGAACACCGGGGAGCTGTTTTTT. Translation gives CASSLAGRTNTGELFF.

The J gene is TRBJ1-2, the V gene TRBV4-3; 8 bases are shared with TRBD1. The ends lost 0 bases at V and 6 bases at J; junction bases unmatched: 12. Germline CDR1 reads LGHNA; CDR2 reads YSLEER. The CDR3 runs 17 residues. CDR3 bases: TGCGCCAGCAGCCAAGACTTTCGGACAGGGTATCGTGATGGCTACACCTTC. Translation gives CASSQDFRTGYRDGYTF.

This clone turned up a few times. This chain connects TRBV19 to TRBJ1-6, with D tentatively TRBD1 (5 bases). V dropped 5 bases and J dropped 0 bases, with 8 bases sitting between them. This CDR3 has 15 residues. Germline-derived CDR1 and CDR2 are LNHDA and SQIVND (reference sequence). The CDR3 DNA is TGTGCCAGTAGTTTGGGGGGCTCCTATAATTCACCCCTCCACTTT. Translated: CASSLGGSYNSPLHF.

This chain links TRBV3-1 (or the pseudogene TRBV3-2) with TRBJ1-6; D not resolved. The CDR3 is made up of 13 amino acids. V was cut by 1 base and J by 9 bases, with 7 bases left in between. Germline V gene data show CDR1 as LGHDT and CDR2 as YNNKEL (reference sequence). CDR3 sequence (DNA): TGTGCCAGCAGCCAAGTTTCCAGTTCACCCCTCCACTTT. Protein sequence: CASSQVSSSPLHF.

CDR3 DNA sequence: TGTGCCAGCAGCTTAGGGGGGTATCAGCCCCAGCATTTT. Protein product: CASSLGGYQPQHF. The chain combines TRBV7-2 with TRBJ1-5; D perhaps matches TRBD1 (5 bases). This CDR3 spans 13 amino acids. Germline V lookup: CDR1 SGHTA, CDR2 FQGNSA. Trimming took 1 base from V and 5 from J, leaving 6 bases between them.